Shown below are 23 T cell receptor beta chains from a single sample sequenced in a study of OX40 agonist ivuxolimab in advanced cancers. TCRdb's table, derived via immunoSEQ multiplex PCR, lists solely in-frame clones and lacks some. The table includes about 61,000 clones, 82% detected once. This sample comprised CD4+ or CD8+ T cells sorted from blood, obtained in a trial of the OX40 agonist ivuxolimab. These receptors came from an adult with an advanced solid tumor such as melanoma, head and neck, liver or kidney cancer.

The chain employs TRBV21-1 and TRBJ2-1. TRBV21-1 is flagged as a pseudogene. The CDR3 has 16 residues. The CDR3 loop reads CASSRGPLYSYNEQFF. In nucleotides, the CDR3 is TGTGCCAGCAGCAGGGGACCCCTCTACTCCTACAATGAGCAGTTCTTC.

The CDR3 nucleotides are TGTGCCAGCACGGGGACTAGCGGGAGGTTTCAGACATGCAGTGAGCAGTTCTTC. Translation gives CASTGTSGRFQTCSEQFF. The chain couples TRBV6-4 to TRBJ2-1, with 15 bases lining up with TRBD2. The CDR3 length is 18 residues. After removal of 7 bases from V and 9 bases from J, the junction contained 16 bases not matched to a gene. Germline CDR1 MRHNA, CDR2 SNTAGT.

V usage is TRBV19 and J usage is TRBJ2-1, with 7 nucleotides matching TRBD2. This CDR3 comprises 14 residues. With V trimmed by 5 bases and J by 4 bases, 5 bases remained unmatched. Per the germline V gene, CDR1 is LNHDA and CDR2 is SQIVND (reference sequence). CDR3 residues: CASSPLGGYNEQFF. For the CDR3, the DNA is TGTGCCAGTAGTCCGCTGGGAGGGTACAATGAGCAGTTCTTC.

For this clone: The sample has other DNA sequences that encode this CDR3 too. The chain is built from TRBV5-1 and TRBJ1-1; weak D call: TRBD1 (6 bases). Germline values: CDR1 SGHRS, CDR2 YFSETQ. This CDR3 is built from 12 residues. V lost 4 bases, J lost 6 bases, and 10 bases lay in between. Here the CDR3 DNA reads TGCGCCAGCAGCCCACAGGGCGCTGAAGCTTTCTTT. As protein: CASSPQGAEAFF.

V and J are TRBV6-6 and TRBJ2-7; 7 positions match TRBD1. The CDR3 totals 14 residues. The J segment lost 2 bases and the V segment lost 7 bases, leaving 8 bases of the junction unmatched. Germline V gene data show CDR1 as MNHNY and CDR2 as SVGAGI (reference sequence). The CDR3 region is CASTPGQETYEQYF. CDR3 DNA sequence: TGTGCCAGCACCCCAGGACAGGAAACCTACGAGCAGTACTTC.

The chain joins TRBV2 to TRBJ2-7; D possibly corresponds to TRBD2 (5 bases). In germline, CDR1 is SNHLY, CDR2 FYNNEI. The CDR3 contains 14 residues. Trimming stripped 3 bases from V and 3 bases from J, with 12 bases between. CDR3 region: CASSDHGMSYEQYF. The CDR3 DNA follows: TGTGCCAGCAGTGACCACGGGATGAGCTACGAGCAGTACTTC.

The chain combines TRBV5-4 with TRBJ2-7, with D unresolved. The CDR3 is 15 residues long. Trimming removed 0 bases from V and 0 bases from J, with 10 bases in between. In germline, CDR1 is SGHNT, CDR2 YYREEE (reference sequence). The CDR3: CASSLVPQPSYEQYF. The CDR3 nucleotides read TGTGCCAGCAGCTTGGTTCCTCAGCCCTCCTACGAGCAGTACTTC.

The chain's CDR3 is CASSLLAGTYEQYF. The CDR3 DNA reads as TGTGCCAGCAGCTTATTAGCGGGGACCTACGAGCAGTACTTC. The chain joins TRBV7-9 to TRBJ2-7; 8 nucleotides match TRBD2. The junction had 2 bases not matched to a gene; V was cut back by 2 bases and J by 2 bases. Looked up from germline, CDR1 is SEHNR and CDR2 is FQNEAQ (reference sequence). This CDR3 has 14 amino acids. The full variable domain, in which reference TRBV7-9 and TRBJ2-7 provide the parts outside the CDR3, is DTGVSQNPRHKITKRGQNVTFRCDPISEHNRLYWYRQTLGQGPEFLTYFQNEAQLEKSRLLSDRFSAERPKGSFSTLEIQRTEQGDSAMYLCASSLLAGTYEQYFGPGTRLTVT.

The chain recombines TRBV5-4 with TRBJ2-3, with unresolved D. The germline gives CDR1 SGHNT, CDR2 YYREEE (reference sequence). This CDR3 has 14 residues. The ends were cut back, 0 bases at V and 4 bases at J, with 9 bases in the middle. As DNA, the CDR3 is TGTGCCAGCAGCTTGGTGGTAGCCTCAGATACGCAGTATTTT. Translated: CASSLVVASDTQYF.

Points on this clone: This sample includes further DNA sequences coding for the same CDR3. V gene TRBV2 combines with J gene TRBJ2-5; D uncertain. This CDR3 region has 12 residues. CDR1 is SNHLY and CDR2 is FYNNEI in the germline V gene. V lost 6 bases and J lost 5, with 10 bases in between. This chain's CDR3 is CASSASRETQYF. The CDR3 nucleotides are TGTGCCAGCAGCGCTTCAAGGGAGACCCAGTACTTC.

The V call is TRBV10-2, the J call TRBJ2-5, with D perhaps matching TRBD1 (6 bases). Trimming removed 4 bases at V and 2 bases at J, with 14 bases between. Germline V gives CDR1 WSHSY, CDR2 SAAADI. The CDR3 has 15 residues. DNA of the CDR3: TGCGCCAGCAGTGGGAGTGCCAGGGGACAAGAGACCCAGTACTTC. It is translated as CASSGSARGQETQYF.

The chain combines TRBV6-1 with TRBJ2-7; no clear D. The CDR3 covers 14 residues. Germline-derived CDR1 and CDR2 are MNHNS and SASEGT. The V and J ends lost 7 bases and 2 bases respectively, with 15 bases between them. CDR3 sequence: CASMNTAAPYEQYF. The CDR3 DNA reads TGTGCCAGCATGAACACAGCCGCCCCCTACGAGCAGTACTTC.

The chain combines TRBV18 with TRBJ1-1, with 9 bases aligning to TRBD1. The V gene's germline CDR1 is KGHSH and CDR2 LQKENI. The CDR3 is 13 amino acids. The trim removed 7 bases at V and 1 base at J, leaving 1 base unmatched. The CDR3 bases are TGTGCCAGCTTGGGACAGGGGAACACTGAAGCTTTCTTT. This sequence encodes CASLGQGNTEAFF. The whole variable domain, filled in from reference TRBV18 and TRBJ1-1, reads NAGVMQNPRHLVRRRGQEARLRCSPMKGHSHVYWYRQLPEEGLKFMVYLQKENIIDESGMPKERFSAEFPKEGPSILRIQQVVRGDSAAYFCASLGQGNTEAFFGQGTRLTVV.

The rearrangement joins TRBV15 to TRBJ1-6; no definite D call. V gave up 1 base and J gave up 9 bases, with 7 bases separating them. From germline, CDR1 is LNHNV and CDR2 YYDKDF (reference sequence). This CDR3 is built from 13 residues. CDR3 sequence (DNA): TGTGCCACCAGCAGAGGGTCGGGTTCACCCCTCCACTTT. Amino acid sequence: CATSRGSGSPLHF.

J is TRBJ1-5 and V is TRBV30; D is undetermined. Trimming cost V 2 bases and J 3 bases, with 11 bases left between them. There are 14 residues in the CDR3. Germline V gives CDR1 GTSNPN, CDR2 SVGIG (reference sequence). For the CDR3, the DNA is TGTGCCTGGAGTCAAGGGTGGCCCAATCAGCCCCAGCATTTT. Its protein product is CAWSQGWPNQPQHF.

The chain employs TRBV7-8 and TRBJ2-7; no clear D gene. Germline V gene data show CDR1 as SGHVS and CDR2 as FQNEAQ. V lost 4 bases and J lost 5, with 18 bases in between. This CDR3 has 15 amino acids. For the CDR3, the DNA is TGTGCCAGCAGCTCCAGGCGCCACTATGGGAACGAGCAGTACTTC. Amino acids: CASSSRRHYGNEQYF. Full variable domain (remainder filled in from reference TRBV7-8 and TRBJ2-7): GAGVSQSPRYKVAKRGQDVALRCDPISGHVSLFWYQQALGQGPEFLTYFQNEAQLDKSGLPSDRFFAERPEGSVSTLKIQRTQQEDSAVYLCASSSRRHYGNEQYFGPGTRLTVT.

The rearrangement links TRBV5-1 to TRBJ1-6, with TRBD1 identical over 8 bases. The V segment lost 4 bases and the J segment 8 bases; nucleotides outside the gene matches: 5. The germline gives CDR1 SGHRS, CDR2 YFSETQ. The CDR3 extends over 14 amino acids. CDR3 sequence reads: CASSPDRADSPLHF. The CDR3 DNA is TGCGCCAGCAGCCCGGACAGGGCAGATTCACCCCTCCACTTT.

The chain joins TRBV5-4 to TRBJ2-3, with 7 bases lining up with TRBD1. Trimming took 6 bases from V and 2 from J; bases not matched to a gene: 12. The CDR3 loop spans 16 amino acids. Germline V CDR1 and CDR2: SGHNT, YYREEE (reference sequence). The DNA for the CDR3 is TGTGCCAGCAAATTTACAGGGGATGGGCTCACAGATACGCAGTATTTT. Protein sequence: CASKFTGDGLTDTQYF.

This sequence joins TRBV19 and TRBJ2-7; a possible D gene is TRBD2 (5 bases). The CDR3 has 12 amino acids. The V end was cut by 6 bases, the J end by 1 base, with 7 bases between. Germline V gene lookup returns CDR1 LNHDA and CDR2 SQIVND (reference sequence). The CDR3 sequence: CASRGGSYEQYF. In nucleotides, the CDR3 is TGTGCCAGTAGGGGCGGGTCCTACGAGCAGTACTTC.

V gene TRBV5-4 combines with J gene TRBJ2-2; 7 nucleotides match TRBD2. V was clipped by 4 bases and J by 4 bases; unmatched bases: 4. Germline loops: CDR1 SGHNT, CDR2 YYREEE (reference sequence). There are 14 residues in the CDR3. The CDR3 here is CASSPREGTGELFF. The CDR3 DNA sequence: TGTGCCAGCAGCCCAAGGGAGGGCACCGGGGAGCTGTTTTTT.

This clone has just a few counts. The chain has TRBV5-1 and TRBJ2-5; 11 bases align to TRBD2. The CDR3 runs 15 residues. Germline V gene lookup returns CDR1 SGHRS and CDR2 YFSETQ. The trim removed 8 bases at V and 4 bases at J, leaving 10 bases unmatched. As DNA, the CDR3 is TGCGCCAGTGGACGGGGACTAGCGGTGGGAGAGACCCAGTACTTC. Encoded protein: CASGRGLAVGETQYF.

The CDR3 sequence is CASSPGGGRNIQYF. In nucleotides, the CDR3 is TGTGCCAGCAGCCCAGGGGGCGGGAGGAACATTCAGTACTTC. The genes are TRBV9 and TRBJ2-4, with D tentatively TRBD1 or TRBD2 (8 bases each). CDR3 length: 14 residues. The ends were cut back, 4 bases at V and 7 bases at J, with 15 bases in the middle. The germline V gene encodes CDR1 SGDLS and CDR2 YYNGEE.

This chain connects TRBV5-6 to TRBJ1-5; D ambiguous. The ends were cut back, 0 bases at V and 1 base at J, with 8 bases in the middle. Germline CDR1 is SGHDT and CDR2 is YYEEEE. This CDR3 region has 15 residues. CDR3: CASSLVGPSNQPQHF. The DNA of the CDR3 is TGTGCCAGCAGCTTGGTCGGACCGAGCAATCAGCCCCAGCATTTT.